A selection of T cell receptor beta chains follows, all from one sample in a study of identical twins. TCRdb fed the 5' RACE reads into MiXCR, producing one record per CDR3 protein. This sample has 350,000 or so distinct CDR3 sequences, with 7% to 9.5% found just once. What was sequenced was naive T cells sorted from blood. These receptor sequences come from a woman in her forties or fifties in good health. CDR3s include the opening cysteine and the closing phenylalanine or tryptophan. A D gene is named only where the DNA matches it firmly. Not all rows give a size; the values are once, few, many and, for expanded clones, a class.

>TRBJ2-5|TRBV27|.|few
TGTGCCAGCAGTCCCGCCCTTCGAAGGGGCCAAGAGACCCAGTACTTC
CASSPALRRGQETQYF
>TRBJ2-1|TRBV7-8|.|few
TGTGCCAGCAGCTTACCCTGGACAGTTAACAATGAGCAGTTCTTC
CASSLPWTVNNEQFF
>TRBJ1-4|TRBV2|TRBD1|.
TGTGCCAGCAGCCGAGGACAGGGCAGTATCGAAAAACTGTTTTTT
CASSRGQGSIEKLFF
>TRBJ2-1|TRBV12-3/TRBV12-4|.|few
TGTGCCAGCAGTCTCCTAGGGTTGGGGGCTAGCTCCTACAATGAGCAGTTCTTC
CASSLLGLGASSYNEQFF
>TRBJ2-3|TRBV12-3/TRBV12-4|TRBD1|many
TGTGCCAGCAGCCGGGACAGCCTAGGGGGCGGTTGGACAGATACGCAGTATTTT
CASSRDSLGGGWTDTQYF
>TRBJ2-5|TRBV12-3/TRBV12-4|.|few
TGTGCCAGCAGCCTAAGACTTCTGGATGAACAAGAGACCCAGTACTTC
CASSLRLLDEQETQYF
>TRBJ2-1|TRBV5-1|TRBD2|many
TGCGCCAGCAGTCGGACTAGCGGGGAGGGCAATGAGCAGTTCTTC
CASSRTSGEGNEQFF
>TRBJ2-7|TRBV12-3/TRBV12-4|TRBD2|many
TGTGCCAGCAGTCAACTAGCGGGGCCATCCTACGAGCAGTACTTC
CASSQLAGPSYEQYF
>TRBJ2-2|TRBV4-1|TRBD1|.
TGCGCCAGCAGCCAAGGGGGACAGGGGCGGAACACCGGGGAGCTGTTTTTT
CASSQGGQGRNTGELFF
>TRBJ2-1|TRBV6-5|TRBD2|.
TGTGCCAGCAGCGGGACTAGAATAATCCATGAGCAGTTCTTC
CASSGTRIIHEQFF
>TRBJ2-4|TRBV7-6|.|.
TGTGCCAGCAGCCTAAGCCCTTCCAAAAACATTCAGTACTTC
CASSLSPSKNIQYF
>TRBJ2-1|TRBV29-1|.|many
TGCAGCGTTACGACTAGTAAATCCAATGAGCAGTTCTTC
CSVTTSKSNEQFF
>TRBJ2-2|TRBV28|TRBD1|.
TGTGCCTACGACAGGGGCACCGGGGAGCTGTTTTTT
CAYDRGTGELFF
>TRBJ2-5|TRBV20-1|.|many
TGCAGTGCCCAGATGGGGCGGGAAGAGACCCAGTACTTC
CSAQMGREETQYF
>TRBJ2-2|TRBV10-3|.|many
TGTGCCATCAGTGAACTCCAGGGGGGCAACACCGGGGAGCTGTTTTTT
CAISELQGGNTGELFF
>TRBJ2-2|TRBV4-1|TRBD2|many
TGCGCCAGCAGCCAACCGATAGCGGGAACCGGGGAGCTGTTTTTT
CASSQPIAGTGELFF
>TRBJ1-4|TRBV29-1|.|many
TGCAGCGTTGCGAGGAATGAAAAACTGTTTTTT
CSVARNEKLFF
>TRBJ1-2|TRBV27|.|.
TGTGCCAGCAGTACGACCACAGGGAGAACTAACTATGGCTACACCTTC
CASSTTTGRTNYGYTF
>TRBJ2-3|TRBV5-6|TRBD1|many
TGTGCCAGCAGCTTGGGTGGGTCGGGACAGATCACAGATACGCAGTATTTT
CASSLGGSGQITDTQYF
>TRBJ2-1|TRBV7-9|.|.
TGTGCCAGCAGCACAAGTGGACCTACCTACAATGAGCAGTTCTTC
CASSTSGPTYNEQFF
>TRBJ2-4|TRBV27|.|many
TGTGCCAGCAGTACCGGACGGAAAAACATTCAGTACTTC
CASSTGRKNIQYF
>TRBJ2-4|TRBV12-3/TRBV12-4|.|many
TGTGCCAGCAGTTTAGGGGACGGGAAAAACATTCAGTACTTC
CASSLGDGKNIQYF
>TRBJ2-7|TRBV30|TRBD2|.
TGTGCCTGGAGGTCTAGCGGGATTACCTACGAGCAGTACTTC
CAWRSSGITYEQYF
>TRBJ2-5|TRBV7-8|.|many
TGTGCCAGCAGCTTAGTAGTGGTCTCAGAAGAGACCCAGTACTTC
CASSLVVVSEETQYF
>TRBJ2-1|TRBV5-4|.|.
TGTGCCAGCAGCAGTCGCTCATCGAGCTCCTACAATGAGCAGTTCTTC
CASSSRSSSSYNEQFF
>TRBJ2-1|TRBV7-3|TRBD2|.
TGTGCCAGCAGCGTAGCCCTTAGCGGGAATGAGCAGTTCTTC
CASSVALSGNEQFF
>TRBJ2-7|TRBV20-1|TRBD2|.
TGCAGTGCTAGGTCTAGCGGGCAAATTTACGAGCAGTACTTC
CSARSSGQIYEQYF
>TRBJ2-1|TRBV11-2|TRBD2|.
TGTGCCAGCAGCCGGGGACTAGCGGGAGGGGAAGGCTACAATGAGCAGTTCTTC
CASSRGLAGGEGYNEQFF
>TRBJ2-7|TRBV5-1|TRBD2|few
TGCGCCTCCCAGCGGGGCATATCTAGGAGCTCCTACGAGCAGTACTTC
CASQRGISRSSYEQYF
>TRBJ2-1|TRBV5-1|.|few
TGCGCCAGCAGCCCCGGGATCCTCAATGAGCAGTTCTTC
CASSPGILNEQFF
>TRBJ2-5|TRBV27|TRBD2|many
TGTGCCAGCTGGGGGGGAGCGTACCAAGAGACCCAGTACTTC
CASWGGAYQETQYF
>TRBJ2-7|TRBV12-3/TRBV12-4|.|.
TGTGCCAGCAGTACGGACAGAGGCTACGAGCAGTACTTC
CASSTDRGYEQYF
>TRBJ2-3|TRBV29-1|.|many
TGCAGCCCTGGGGGTCCAGATACGCAGTATTTT
CSPGGPDTQYF
>TRBJ1-1|TRBV6-1|.|.
TGTGCCAGCACCCTAAGGTCCACTGAAGCTTTCTTT
CASTLRSTEAFF
>TRBJ2-5|TRBV5-1|.|.
TGCGCCAGCAGCTTGGAATGGTCAGGGGTGAGGGAGACCCAGTACTTC
CASSLEWSGVRETQYF
>TRBJ1-2|TRBV19|.|many
TGTGCCAGTAGTAGGGGACAAAACTATGGCTACACCTTC
CASSRGQNYGYTF
>TRBJ2-3|TRBV12-3/TRBV12-4|.|.
TGTGCCAGCAACGCGGGACACTTCACAGATACGCAGTATTTT
CASNAGHFTDTQYF
>TRBJ1-5|TRBV10-3|TRBD1|few
TGTGCCATCAGTGAGTCGCCGACAGGGGGGGATAATCAGCCCCAGCATTTT
CAISESPTGGDNQPQHF
>TRBJ2-6|TRBV7-8|.|many
TGTGCCAGCAGTTTACGGGAGCCAACTGGGGCCAACGTCCTGACTTTC
CASSLREPTGANVLTF
>TRBJ1-2|TRBV21-1|.|few
TGTGCCAGCAGCAGACAGGGGACCCATTATGGCTACACCTTC
CASSRQGTHYGYTF
>TRBJ2-5|TRBV21-1|.|few
TGTGCCAGCAGCCACGACTTGGTGGGAGAGACCCAGTACTTC
CASSHDLVGETQYF
>TRBJ2-2|TRBV7-2|.|.
TGTGCCAGCAGCTATAGTGCCGGGTTTGGCACCGGGGAGCTGTTTTTT
CASSYSAGFGTGELFF